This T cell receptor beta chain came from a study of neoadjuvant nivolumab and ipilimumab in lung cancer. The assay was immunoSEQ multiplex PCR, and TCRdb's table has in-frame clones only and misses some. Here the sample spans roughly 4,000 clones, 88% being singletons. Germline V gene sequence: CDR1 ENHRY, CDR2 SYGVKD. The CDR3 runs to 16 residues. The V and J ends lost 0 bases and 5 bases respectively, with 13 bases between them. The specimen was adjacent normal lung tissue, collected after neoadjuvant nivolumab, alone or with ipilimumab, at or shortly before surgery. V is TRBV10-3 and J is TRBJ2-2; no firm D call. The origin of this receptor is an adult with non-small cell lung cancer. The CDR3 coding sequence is TGTGCCATCAGTGAGTCGGGGATAGCAGGAACCGGGGAGCTGTTTTTT. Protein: CAISESGIAGTGELFF.